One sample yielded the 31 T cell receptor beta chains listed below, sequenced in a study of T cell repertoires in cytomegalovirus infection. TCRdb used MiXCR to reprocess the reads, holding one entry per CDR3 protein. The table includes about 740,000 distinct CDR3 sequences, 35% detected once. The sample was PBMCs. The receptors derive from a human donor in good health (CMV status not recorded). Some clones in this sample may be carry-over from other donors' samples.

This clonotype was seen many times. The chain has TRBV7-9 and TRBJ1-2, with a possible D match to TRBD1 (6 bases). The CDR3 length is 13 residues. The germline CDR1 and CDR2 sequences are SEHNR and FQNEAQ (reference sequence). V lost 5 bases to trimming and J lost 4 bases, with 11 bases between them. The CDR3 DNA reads TGTGCCAGCAGCCCGACAGGACTCTATGGCTACACCTTC. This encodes CASSPTGLYGYTF.

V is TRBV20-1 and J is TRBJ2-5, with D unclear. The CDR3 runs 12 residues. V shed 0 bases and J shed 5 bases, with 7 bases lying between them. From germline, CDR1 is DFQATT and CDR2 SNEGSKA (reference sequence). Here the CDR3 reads CSARDLRETQYF. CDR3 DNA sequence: TGCAGTGCTAGAGATTTGCGGGAGACCCAGTACTTC.

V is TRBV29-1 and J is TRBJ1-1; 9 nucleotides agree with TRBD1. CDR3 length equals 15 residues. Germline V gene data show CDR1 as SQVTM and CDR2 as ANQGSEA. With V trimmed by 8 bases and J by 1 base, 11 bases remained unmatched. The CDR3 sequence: CSSGTGRRTNTEAFF. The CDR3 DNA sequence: TGCAGCTCCGGGACAGGGAGGAGGACGAACACTGAAGCTTTCTTT.

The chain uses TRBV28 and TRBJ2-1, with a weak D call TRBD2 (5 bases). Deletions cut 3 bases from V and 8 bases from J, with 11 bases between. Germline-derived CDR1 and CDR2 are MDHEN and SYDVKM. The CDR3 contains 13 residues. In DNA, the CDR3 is TGTGCCAGCAGTTTGTCGGGGTGGGATGAGCAGTTCTTC. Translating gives CASSLSGWDEQFF.

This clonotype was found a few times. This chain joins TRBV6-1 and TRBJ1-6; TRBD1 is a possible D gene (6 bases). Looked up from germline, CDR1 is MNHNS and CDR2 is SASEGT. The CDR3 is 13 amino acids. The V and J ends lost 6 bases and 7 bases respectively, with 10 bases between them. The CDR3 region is CASRFGQNSPLHF. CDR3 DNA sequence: TGTGCCAGCAGGTTTGGACAGAATTCACCCCTCCACTTT.

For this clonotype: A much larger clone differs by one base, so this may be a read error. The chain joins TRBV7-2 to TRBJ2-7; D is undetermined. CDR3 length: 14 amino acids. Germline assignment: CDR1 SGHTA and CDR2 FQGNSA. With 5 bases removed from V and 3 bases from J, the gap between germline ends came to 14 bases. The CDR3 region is CASSTDLDGYEQYF. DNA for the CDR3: TGTGCCAGCAGCACCGACCTGGACGGCTACGAGCAGTACTTC.

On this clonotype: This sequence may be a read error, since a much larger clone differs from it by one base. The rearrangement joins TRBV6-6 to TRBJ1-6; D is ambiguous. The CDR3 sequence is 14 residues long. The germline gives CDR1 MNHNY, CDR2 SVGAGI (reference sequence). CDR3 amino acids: CASTDRGGDSSLHF. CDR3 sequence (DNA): TGTGCCAGCACGGATCGGGGTGGCGATTCATCCCTCCACTTT.

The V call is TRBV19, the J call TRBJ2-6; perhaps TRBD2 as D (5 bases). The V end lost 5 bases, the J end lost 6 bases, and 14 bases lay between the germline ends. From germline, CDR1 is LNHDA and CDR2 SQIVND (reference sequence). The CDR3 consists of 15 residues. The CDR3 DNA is TGTGCCAGTAGTGGGTGGGAGTCTTTGGCCAACGTCCTGACTTTC. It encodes CASSGWESLANVLTF.

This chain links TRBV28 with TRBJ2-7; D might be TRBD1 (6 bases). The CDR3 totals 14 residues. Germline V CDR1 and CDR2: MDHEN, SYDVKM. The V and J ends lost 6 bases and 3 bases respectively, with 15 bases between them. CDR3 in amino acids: CASSADRSLYEQYF. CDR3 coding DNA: TGTGCCAGCAGCGCCGACAGGTCCCTCTACGAGCAGTACTTC.

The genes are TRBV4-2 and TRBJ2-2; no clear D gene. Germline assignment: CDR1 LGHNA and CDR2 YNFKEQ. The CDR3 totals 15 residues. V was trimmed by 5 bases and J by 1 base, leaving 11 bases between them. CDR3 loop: CASSGRVGNTGELFF. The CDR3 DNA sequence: TGTGCCAGCAGCGGACGGGTGGGGAACACCGGGGAGCTGTTTTTT.

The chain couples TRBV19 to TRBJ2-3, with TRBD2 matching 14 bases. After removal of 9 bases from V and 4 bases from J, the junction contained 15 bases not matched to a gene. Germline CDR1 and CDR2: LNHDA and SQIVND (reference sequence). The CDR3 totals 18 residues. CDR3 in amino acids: CASSHGTSGRILADTQYF. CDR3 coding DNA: TGTGCCAGCTCCCATGGGACTAGCGGGAGAATATTAGCAGATACGCAGTATTTT.

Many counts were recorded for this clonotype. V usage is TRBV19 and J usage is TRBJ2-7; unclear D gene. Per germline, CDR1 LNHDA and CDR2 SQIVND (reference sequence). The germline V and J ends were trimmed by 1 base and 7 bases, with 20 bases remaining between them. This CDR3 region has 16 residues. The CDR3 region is CASSIVLSLASREQYF. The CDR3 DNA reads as TGTGCCAGTAGTATAGTATTAAGTCTGGCTTCGAGGGAGCAGTACTTC.

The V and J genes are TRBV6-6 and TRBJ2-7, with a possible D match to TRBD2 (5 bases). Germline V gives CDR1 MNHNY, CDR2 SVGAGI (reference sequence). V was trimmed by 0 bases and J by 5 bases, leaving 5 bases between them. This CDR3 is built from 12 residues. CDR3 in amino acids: CASSYSRDEQYF. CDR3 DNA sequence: TGTGCCAGCAGTTACTCGAGGGACGAGCAGTACTTC.

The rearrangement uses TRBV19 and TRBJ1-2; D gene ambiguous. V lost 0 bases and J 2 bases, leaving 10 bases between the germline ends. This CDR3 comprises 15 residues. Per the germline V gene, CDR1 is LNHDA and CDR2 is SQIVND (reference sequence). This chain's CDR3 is CASSIDPALNYGYTF. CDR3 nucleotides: TGTGCCAGTAGTATAGACCCGGCCCTCAACTATGGCTACACCTTC.

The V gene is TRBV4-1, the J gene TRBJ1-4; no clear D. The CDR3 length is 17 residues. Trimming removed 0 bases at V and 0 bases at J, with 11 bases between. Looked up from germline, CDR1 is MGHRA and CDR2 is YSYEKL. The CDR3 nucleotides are TGCGCCAGCAGCCAAGATCCGGGCGGAGCAACTAATGAAAAACTGTTTTTT. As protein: CASSQDPGGATNEKLFF.

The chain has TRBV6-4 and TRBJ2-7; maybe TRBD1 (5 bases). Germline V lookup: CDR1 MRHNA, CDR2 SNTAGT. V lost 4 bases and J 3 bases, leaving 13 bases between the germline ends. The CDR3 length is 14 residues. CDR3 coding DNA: TGTGCCAGCAGTGTTAAGGACACCTACTACGAGCAGTACTTC. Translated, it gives CASSVKDTYYEQYF.

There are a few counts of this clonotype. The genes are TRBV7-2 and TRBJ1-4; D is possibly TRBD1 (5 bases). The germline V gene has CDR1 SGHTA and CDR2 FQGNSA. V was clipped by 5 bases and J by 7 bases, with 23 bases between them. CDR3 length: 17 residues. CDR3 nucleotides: TGTGCCAGCAGCCCCATAAGGAGGGGAACTATGGGTGAAAAACTGTTTTTT. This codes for CASSPIRRGTMGEKLFF.

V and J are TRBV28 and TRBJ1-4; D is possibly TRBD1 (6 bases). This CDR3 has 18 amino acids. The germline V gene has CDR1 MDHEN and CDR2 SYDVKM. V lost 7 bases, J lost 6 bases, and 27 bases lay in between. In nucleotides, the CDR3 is TGTGCCAGCACCCGCTGGGCAGGGGAAAGAAGCAAGGATGAAAAACTGTTTTTT. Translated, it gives CASTRWAGERSKDEKLFF.

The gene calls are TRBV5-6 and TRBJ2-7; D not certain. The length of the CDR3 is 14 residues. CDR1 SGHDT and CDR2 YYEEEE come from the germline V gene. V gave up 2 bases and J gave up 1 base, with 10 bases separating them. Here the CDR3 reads CASSLSLLSYEQYF. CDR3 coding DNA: TGTGCCAGCAGCTTATCTCTGCTTTCCTACGAGCAGTACTTC. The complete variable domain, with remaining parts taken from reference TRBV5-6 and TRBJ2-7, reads DAGVTQSPTHLIKTRGQQVTLRCSPKSGHDTVSWYQQALGQGPQFIFQYYEEEERQRGNFPDRFSGHQFPNYSSELNVNALLLGDSALYLCASSLSLLSYEQYFGPGTRLTVT.

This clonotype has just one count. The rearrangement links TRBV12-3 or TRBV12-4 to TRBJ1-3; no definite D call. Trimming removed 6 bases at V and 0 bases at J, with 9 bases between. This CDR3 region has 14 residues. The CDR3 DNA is TGTGCCAGCAGAGAAGCGACCTCTGGAAACACCATATATTTT. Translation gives CASREATSGNTIYF.

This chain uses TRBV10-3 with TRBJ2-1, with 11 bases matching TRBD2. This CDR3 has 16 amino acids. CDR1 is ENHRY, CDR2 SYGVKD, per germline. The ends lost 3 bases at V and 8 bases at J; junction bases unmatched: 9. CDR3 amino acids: CAISDPTSGALDEQFF. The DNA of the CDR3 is TGTGCCATCAGTGACCCGACTAGCGGGGCCCTCGATGAGCAGTTCTTC.

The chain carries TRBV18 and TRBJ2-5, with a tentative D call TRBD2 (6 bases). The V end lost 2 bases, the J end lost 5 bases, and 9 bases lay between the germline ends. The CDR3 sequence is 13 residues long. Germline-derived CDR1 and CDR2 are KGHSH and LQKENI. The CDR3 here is CASSPVLAETQYF. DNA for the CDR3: TGTGCCAGCTCACCAGTTCTAGCGGAGACCCAGTACTTC.

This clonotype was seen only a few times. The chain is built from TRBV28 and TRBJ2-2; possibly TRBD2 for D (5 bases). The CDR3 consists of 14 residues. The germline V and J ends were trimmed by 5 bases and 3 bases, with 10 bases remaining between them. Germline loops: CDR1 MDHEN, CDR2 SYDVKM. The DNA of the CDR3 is TGTGCCAGCAGTCCGGACTCATACACCGGGGAGCTGTTTTTT. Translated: CASSPDSYTGELFF.

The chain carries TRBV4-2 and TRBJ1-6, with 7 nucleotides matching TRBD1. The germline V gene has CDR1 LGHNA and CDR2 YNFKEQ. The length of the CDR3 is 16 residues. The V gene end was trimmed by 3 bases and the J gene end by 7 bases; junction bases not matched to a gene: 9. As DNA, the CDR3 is TGTGCCAGCAGCCAGGGAGAGGGGGCGCGGAATTCACCCCTCCACTTT. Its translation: CASSQGEGARNSPLHF.

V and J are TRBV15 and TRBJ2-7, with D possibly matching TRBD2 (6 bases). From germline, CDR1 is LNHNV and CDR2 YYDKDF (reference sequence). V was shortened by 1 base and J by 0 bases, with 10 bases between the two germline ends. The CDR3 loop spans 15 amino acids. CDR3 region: CATSRAGGSSYEQYF. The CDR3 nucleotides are TGTGCCACCAGCAGAGCCGGGGGAAGCTCCTACGAGCAGTACTTC.

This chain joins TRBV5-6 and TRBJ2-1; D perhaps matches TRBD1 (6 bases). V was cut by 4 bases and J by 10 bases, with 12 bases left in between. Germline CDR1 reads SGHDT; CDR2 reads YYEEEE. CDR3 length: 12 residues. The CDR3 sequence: CASSHTGSEQFF. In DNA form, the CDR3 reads TGTGCCAGCAGCCACACAGGGAGCGAGCAGTTCTTC.

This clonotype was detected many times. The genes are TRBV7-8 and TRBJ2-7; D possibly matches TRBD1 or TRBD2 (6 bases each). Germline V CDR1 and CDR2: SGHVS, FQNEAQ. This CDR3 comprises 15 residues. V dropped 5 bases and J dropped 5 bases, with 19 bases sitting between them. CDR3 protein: CASSRGARGLDEQYF. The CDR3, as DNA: TGTGCCAGCAGCAGAGGGGCCCGGGGGCTGGACGAGCAGTACTTC.

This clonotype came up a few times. The CDR3 DNA is TGTGCCAGCAGTTTAGCTCTCTTCACAGATACGCAGTATTTT. Protein sequence: CASSLALFTDTQYF. The chain has TRBV12-3 or TRBV12-4 and TRBJ2-3; no firm D call. This CDR3 has 14 residues. Trimming took 0 bases from V and 2 from J, leaving 6 bases between them.

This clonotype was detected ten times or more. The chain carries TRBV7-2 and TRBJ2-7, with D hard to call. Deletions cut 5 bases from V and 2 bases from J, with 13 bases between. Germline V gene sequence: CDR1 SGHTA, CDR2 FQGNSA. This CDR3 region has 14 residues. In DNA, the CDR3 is TGTGCCAGCAGCCCCCTCGGTTTTCCCTACGAGCAGTACTTC. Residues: CASSPLGFPYEQYF. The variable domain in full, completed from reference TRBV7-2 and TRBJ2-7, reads GAGVSQSPSNKVTEKGKDVELRCDPISGHTALYWYRQSLGQGLEFLIYFQGNSAPDKSGLPSDRFSAERTGGSVSTLTIQRTQQEDSAVYLCASSPLGFPYEQYFGPGTRLTVT.

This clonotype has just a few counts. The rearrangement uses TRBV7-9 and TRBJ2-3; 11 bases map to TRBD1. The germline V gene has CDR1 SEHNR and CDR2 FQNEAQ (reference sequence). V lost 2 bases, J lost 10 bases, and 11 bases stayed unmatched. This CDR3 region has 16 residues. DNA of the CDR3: TGTGCCAGCAGCTTACCTTGGACAGGGGGCAAATCTCCGCAGTATTTT. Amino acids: CASSLPWTGGKSPQYF.

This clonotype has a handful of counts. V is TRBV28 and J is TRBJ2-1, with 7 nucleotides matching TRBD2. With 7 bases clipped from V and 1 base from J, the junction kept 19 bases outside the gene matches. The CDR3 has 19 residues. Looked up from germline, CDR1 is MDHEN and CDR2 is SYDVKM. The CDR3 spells CASTSSGRREFWSYNEQFF. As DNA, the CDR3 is TGTGCCAGCACCTCCTCGGGGAGGCGGGAGTTTTGGTCCTACAATGAGCAGTTCTTC. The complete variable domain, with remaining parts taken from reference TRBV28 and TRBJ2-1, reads DVKVTQSSRYLVKRTGEKVFLECVQDMDHENMFWYRQDPGLGLRLIYFSYDVKMKEKGDIPEGYSVSREKKERFSLILESASTNQTSMYLCASTSSGRREFWSYNEQFFGPGTRLTVL.